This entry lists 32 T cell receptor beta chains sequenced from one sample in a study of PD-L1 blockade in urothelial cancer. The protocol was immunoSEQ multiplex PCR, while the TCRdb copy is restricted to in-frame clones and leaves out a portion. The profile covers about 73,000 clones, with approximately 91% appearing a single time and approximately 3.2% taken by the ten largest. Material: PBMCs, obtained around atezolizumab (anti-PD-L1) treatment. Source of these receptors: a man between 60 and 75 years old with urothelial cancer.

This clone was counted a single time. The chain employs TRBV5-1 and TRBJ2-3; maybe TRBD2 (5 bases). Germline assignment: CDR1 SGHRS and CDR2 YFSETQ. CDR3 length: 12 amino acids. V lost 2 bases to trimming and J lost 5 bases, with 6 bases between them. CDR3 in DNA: TGCGCCAGCAGCTTACGGGAAGATACGCAGTATTTT. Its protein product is CASSLREDTQYF.

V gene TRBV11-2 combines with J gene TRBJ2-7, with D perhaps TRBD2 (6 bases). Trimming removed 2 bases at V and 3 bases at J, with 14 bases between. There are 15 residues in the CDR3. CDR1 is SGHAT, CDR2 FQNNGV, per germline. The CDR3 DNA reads TGTGCCAGCAGCTTAACCCCTAGCGCATTCTACGAGCAGTACTTC. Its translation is CASSLTPSAFYEQYF.

In DNA, the CDR3 is TGTGCCAGCAGCGTAGCCCGTTTTGATTCACCCCTCCACTTT. Encoded protein: CASSVARFDSPLHF. V and J are TRBV9 and TRBJ1-6, with D unresolved. Per the germline V gene, CDR1 is SGDLS and CDR2 is YYNGEE. The V and J ends lost 0 bases and 8 bases respectively, with 9 bases between them. The CDR3 is made up of 14 amino acids.

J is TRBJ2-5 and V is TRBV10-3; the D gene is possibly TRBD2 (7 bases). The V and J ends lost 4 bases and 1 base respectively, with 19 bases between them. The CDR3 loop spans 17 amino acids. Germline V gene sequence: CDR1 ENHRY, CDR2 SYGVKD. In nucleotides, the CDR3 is TGTGCCATCAGTGGGGGTCGAACGGGGGGCCCCCAAGAGACCCAGTACTTC. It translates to CAISGGRTGGPQETQYF.

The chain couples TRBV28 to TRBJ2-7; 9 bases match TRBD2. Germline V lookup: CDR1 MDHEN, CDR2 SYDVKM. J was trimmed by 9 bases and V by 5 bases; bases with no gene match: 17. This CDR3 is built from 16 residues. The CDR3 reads CASSLGLALNPDGQYF. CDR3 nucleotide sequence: TGTGCCAGCAGTCTTGGACTAGCGCTGAACCCAGACGGGCAGTACTTC.

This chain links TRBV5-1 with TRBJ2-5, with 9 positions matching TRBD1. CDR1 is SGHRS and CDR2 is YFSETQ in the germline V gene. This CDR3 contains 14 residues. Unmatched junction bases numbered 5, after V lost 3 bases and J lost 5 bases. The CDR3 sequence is CASSSLQGAETQYF. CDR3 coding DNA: TGCGCCAGCAGCTCACTACAGGGGGCGGAGACCCAGTACTTC.

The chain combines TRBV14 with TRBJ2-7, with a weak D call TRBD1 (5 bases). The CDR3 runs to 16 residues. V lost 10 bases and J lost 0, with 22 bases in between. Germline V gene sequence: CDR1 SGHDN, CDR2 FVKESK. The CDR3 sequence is CATIAPKTASSYEQYF. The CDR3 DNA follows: TGTGCCACCATAGCCCCAAAGACAGCGAGCTCCTACGAGCAGTACTTC.

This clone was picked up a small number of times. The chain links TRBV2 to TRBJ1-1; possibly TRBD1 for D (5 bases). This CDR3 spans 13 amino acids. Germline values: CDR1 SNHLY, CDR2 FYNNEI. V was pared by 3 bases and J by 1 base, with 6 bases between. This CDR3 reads CASSDQGNTEAFF. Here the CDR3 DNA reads TGTGCCAGCAGTGACCAGGGGAACACTGAAGCTTTCTTT.

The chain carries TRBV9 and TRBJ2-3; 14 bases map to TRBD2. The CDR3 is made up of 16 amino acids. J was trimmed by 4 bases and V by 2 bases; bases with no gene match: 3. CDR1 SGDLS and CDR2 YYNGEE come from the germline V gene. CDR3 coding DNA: TGTGCCAGCAGCGTGGGGACTAGCGGGAGTGCAGATACGCAGTATTTT. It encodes CASSVGTSGSADTQYF.

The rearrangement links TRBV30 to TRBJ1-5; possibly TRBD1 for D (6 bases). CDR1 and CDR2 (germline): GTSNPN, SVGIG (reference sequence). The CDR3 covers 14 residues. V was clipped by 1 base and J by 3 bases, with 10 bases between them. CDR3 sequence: CAWSGGHFNQPQHF. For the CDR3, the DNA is TGTGCCTGGAGTGGGGGACATTTCAATCAGCCCCAGCATTTT.

The CDR3 nucleotides read TGTGCCAGCAACCGTAGAGGCCCCTACGAGCAGTACTTC. It translates to CASNRRGPYEQYF. This chain links TRBV5-8 with TRBJ2-7; D remains ambiguous. The germline gives CDR1 SGHTS, CDR2 YDEGEE. The CDR3 contains 13 residues. Trimming shortened V by 6 bases and J by 2 bases, and 12 bases separated the two germline ends.

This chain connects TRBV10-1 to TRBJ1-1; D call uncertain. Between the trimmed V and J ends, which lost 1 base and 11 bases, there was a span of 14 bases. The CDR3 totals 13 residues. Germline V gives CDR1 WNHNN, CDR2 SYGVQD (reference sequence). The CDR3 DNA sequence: TGCGCCAGCAGTGAGTTAAGTAGAGGGTCGGCTTTCTTT. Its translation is CASSELSRGSAFF.

CDR3 loop: CSVDSQGWGGYTF. CDR3 sequence (DNA): TGCAGCGTTGATTCCCAGGGATGGGGTGGCTACACCTTC. The rearrangement joins TRBV29-1 to TRBJ1-2; a possible D gene is TRBD1 (5 bases). The CDR3 extends over 13 amino acids. V was clipped by 3 bases and J by 7 bases, with 15 bases between them. The germline V gene has CDR1 SQVTM and CDR2 ANQGSEA.

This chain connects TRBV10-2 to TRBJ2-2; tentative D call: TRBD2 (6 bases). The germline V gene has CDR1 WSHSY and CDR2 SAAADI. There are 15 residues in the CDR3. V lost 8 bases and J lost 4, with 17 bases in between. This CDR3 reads CASCDSRAGTGELFF. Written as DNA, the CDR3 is TGCGCCAGCTGCGACAGTAGAGCGGGCACCGGGGAGCTGTTTTTT.

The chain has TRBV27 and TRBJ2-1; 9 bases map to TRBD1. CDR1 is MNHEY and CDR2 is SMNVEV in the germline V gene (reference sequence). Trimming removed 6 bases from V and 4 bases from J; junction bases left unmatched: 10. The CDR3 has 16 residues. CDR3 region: CASRPVGTGRYNEQFF. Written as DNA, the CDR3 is TGTGCCAGCAGACCCGTCGGGACAGGGAGGTACAATGAGCAGTTCTTC.

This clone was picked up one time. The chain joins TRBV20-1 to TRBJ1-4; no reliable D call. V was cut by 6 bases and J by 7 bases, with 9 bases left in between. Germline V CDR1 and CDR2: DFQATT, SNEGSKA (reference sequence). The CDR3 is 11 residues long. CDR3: CSAERGEKLFF. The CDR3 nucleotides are TGCAGTGCGGAGCGCGGTGAAAAACTGTTTTTT.

The CDR3 region has the DNA TGTGCCAGTAGTATTGGGATAGCGGGAGTGGAGACCCAGTACTTC. Its translation is CASSIGIAGVETQYF. J is TRBJ2-5 and V is TRBV19, with 9 bases fitting TRBD2. This CDR3 is built from 15 residues. Germline V gene sequence: CDR1 LNHDA, CDR2 SQIVND (reference sequence). The J segment lost 5 bases and the V segment lost 3 bases, leaving 7 bases of the junction unmatched.

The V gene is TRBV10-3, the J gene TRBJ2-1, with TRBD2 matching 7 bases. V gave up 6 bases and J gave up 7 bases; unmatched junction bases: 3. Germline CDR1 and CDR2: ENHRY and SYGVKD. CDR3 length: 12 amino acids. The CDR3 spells CAIRGEGNEQFF. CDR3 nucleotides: TGTGCCATCAGAGGGGAGGGGAATGAGCAGTTCTTC.

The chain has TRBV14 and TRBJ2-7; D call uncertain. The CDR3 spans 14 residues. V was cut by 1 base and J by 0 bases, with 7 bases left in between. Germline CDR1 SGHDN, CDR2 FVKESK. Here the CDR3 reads CASSQVASSYEQYF. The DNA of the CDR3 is TGTGCCAGCAGCCAAGTCGCGAGCTCCTACGAGCAGTACTTC.

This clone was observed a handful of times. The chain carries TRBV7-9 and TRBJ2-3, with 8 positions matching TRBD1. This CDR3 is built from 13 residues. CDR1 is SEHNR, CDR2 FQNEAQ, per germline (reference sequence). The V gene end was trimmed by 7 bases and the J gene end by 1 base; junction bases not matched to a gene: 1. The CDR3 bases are TGTGCCAGCATGACAGGGGGCACAGATACGCAGTATTTT. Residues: CASMTGGTDTQYF.

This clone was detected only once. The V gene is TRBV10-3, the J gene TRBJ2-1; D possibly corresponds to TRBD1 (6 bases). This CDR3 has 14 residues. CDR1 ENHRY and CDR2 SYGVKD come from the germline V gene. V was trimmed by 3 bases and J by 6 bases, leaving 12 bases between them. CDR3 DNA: TGTGCCATCAGTGACGGTTCCAGGGGCAATGAGCAGTTCTTC. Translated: CAISDGSRGNEQFF.

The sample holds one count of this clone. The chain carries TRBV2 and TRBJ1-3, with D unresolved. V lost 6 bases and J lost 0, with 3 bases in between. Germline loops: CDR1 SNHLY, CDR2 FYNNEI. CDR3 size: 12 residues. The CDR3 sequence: CASSLSGNTIYF. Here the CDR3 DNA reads TGTGCCAGCAGCCTCTCTGGAAACACCATATATTTT.

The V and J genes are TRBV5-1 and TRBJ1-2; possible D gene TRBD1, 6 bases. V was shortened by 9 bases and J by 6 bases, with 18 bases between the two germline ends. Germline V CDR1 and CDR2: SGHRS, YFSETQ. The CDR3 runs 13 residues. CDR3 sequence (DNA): TGCGCCACCCGCCTCAGGGGAAAAGATGGCTACACCTTC. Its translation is CATRLRGKDGYTF.

CDR3 in DNA: TGCGCCAGCAGCCAAGGTGGACTAGCGGGTTTGGACAATGAGCAGTTCTTC. Protein: CASSQGGLAGLDNEQFF. This sequence joins TRBV4-3 and TRBJ2-1; 11 bases align to TRBD2. The CDR3 loop spans 17 amino acids. J gave up 5 bases and V 1 base, and 7 bases lay outside the gene matches. CDR1 is LGHNA, CDR2 YSLEER, per germline.

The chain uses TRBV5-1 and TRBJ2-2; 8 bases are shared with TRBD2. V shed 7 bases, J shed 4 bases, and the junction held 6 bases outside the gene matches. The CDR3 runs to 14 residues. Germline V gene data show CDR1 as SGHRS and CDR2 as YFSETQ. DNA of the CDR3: TGCGCCAGCTCCGAGGCGGGAGGCACCGGGGAGCTGTTTTTT. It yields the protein CASSEAGGTGELFF.

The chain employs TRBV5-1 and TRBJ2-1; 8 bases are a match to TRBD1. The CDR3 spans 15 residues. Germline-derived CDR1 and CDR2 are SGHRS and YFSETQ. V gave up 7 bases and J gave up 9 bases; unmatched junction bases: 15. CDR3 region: CASASGQGSPGEQFF. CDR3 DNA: TGCGCCAGCGCCTCCGGACAGGGATCTCCCGGTGAGCAGTTCTTC.

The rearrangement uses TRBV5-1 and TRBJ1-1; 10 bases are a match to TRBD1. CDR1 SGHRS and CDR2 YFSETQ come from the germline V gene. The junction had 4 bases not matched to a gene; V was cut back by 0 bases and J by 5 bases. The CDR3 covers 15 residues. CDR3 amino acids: CASSLGTGGYTEAFF. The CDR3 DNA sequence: TGCGCCAGCAGCTTGGGGACAGGGGGTTATACTGAAGCTTTCTTT.

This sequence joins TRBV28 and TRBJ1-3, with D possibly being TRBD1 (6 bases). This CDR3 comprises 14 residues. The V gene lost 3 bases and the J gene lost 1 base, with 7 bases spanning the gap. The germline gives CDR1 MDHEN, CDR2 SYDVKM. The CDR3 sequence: CASSFGQSGNTIYF. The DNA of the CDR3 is TGTGCCAGCAGTTTCGGACAGTCTGGAAACACCATATATTTT.

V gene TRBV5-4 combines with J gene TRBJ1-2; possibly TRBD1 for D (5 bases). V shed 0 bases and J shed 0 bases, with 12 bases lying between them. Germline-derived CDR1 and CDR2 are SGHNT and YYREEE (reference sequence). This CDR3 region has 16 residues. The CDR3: CASSLGGLRANYGYTF. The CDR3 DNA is TGTGCCAGCAGCTTGGGAGGCCTCAGGGCTAACTATGGCTACACCTTC.

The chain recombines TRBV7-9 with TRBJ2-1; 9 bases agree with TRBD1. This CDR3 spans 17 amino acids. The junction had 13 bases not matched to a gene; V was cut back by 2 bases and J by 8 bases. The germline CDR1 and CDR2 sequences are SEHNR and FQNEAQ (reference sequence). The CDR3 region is CASSLLYLGQGGDEQFF. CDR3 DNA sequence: TGTGCCAGCAGCTTATTATATTTGGGACAGGGAGGGGATGAGCAGTTCTTC.

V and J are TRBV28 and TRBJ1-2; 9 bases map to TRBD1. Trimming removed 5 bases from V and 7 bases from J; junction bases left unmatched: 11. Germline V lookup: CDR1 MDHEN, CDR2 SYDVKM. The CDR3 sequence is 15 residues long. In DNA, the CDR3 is TGTGCCAGCAGTGTACAGGGGGCGAGGGTAGGTGGCTACACCTTC. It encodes CASSVQGARVGGYTF.

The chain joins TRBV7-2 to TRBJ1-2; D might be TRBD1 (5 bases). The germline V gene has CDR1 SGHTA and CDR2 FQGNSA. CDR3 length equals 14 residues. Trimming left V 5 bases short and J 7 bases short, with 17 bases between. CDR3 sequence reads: CASSKDGGRGGYTF. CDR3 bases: TGTGCCAGCAGCAAGGATGGGGGGAGAGGTGGCTACACCTTC. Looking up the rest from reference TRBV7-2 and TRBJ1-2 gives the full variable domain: GAGVSQSPSNKVTEKGKDVELRCDPISGHTALYWYRQSLGQGLEFLIYFQGNSAPDKSGLPSDRFSAERTGGSVSTLTIQRTQQEDSAVYLCASSKDGGRGGYTFGSGTRLTVV.